What follows are 3 T cell receptor beta chains derived from one specimen sequenced in a study of T-cell memory formation after mild COVID-19 (dated by TCRdb to the early 2020s). Library preparation employed 5' RACE. Instrument used: Illumina NovaSeq 6000. TCRdb took the public reads, trimmed them with fastp at Q25, ran MiXCR for clone calling and kept in-frame beta chains. When rows share a CDR3 protein, they turn into one entry using the most common DNA and genes. Here the sample has hundreds of thousands of distinct CDR3 sequences; approximately 25% occur a single time. Around 9% of the sample is taken by the ten largest. Input material: PBMCs or a T cell subset sorted from them (not recorded which). The receptors originated from an adult woman who had mild COVID-19 (a few samples of this study predate the infection). The sample titles of this study are shuffled in the database, so cell type and time point are left out; the donor was told from shared clones.

This clonotype has just a few counts. V usage is TRBV6-5 and J usage is TRBJ1-4; D uncertain. There are 12 residues in the CDR3. The ends were cut back, 7 bases at V and 4 bases at J, with 7 bases in the middle. Germline CDR1 and CDR2: MNHEY and SVGAGI. The CDR3 here is CASKRVNEKLFF. The CDR3 DNA reads TGTGCCAGCAAACGGGTTAATGAAAAACTGTTTTTT.

This clonotype is judged medium-sized. This chain uses TRBV20-1 with TRBJ2-7, with TRBD2 matching over 10 bases. Germline CDR1 is DFQATT and CDR2 is SNEGSKA (reference sequence). The CDR3 consists of 14 residues. With V trimmed by 5 bases and J by 1 base, 5 bases remained unmatched. The DNA for the CDR3 is TGCAGTGCTGGGTCTAGCGGGAGTTCCTACGAGCAGTACTTC. Protein product: CSAGSSGSSYEQYF.

V gene TRBV6-2 or TRBV6-3 combines with J gene TRBJ1-2; perhaps TRBD1 as D (6 bases). V was cut by 5 bases and J by 0 bases, with 13 bases left in between. Germline CDR1 MNHEY, CDR2 SVGEGT. The CDR3 spans 15 residues. The chain's CDR3 is CASSPRTATNYGYTF. The CDR3 nucleotides are TGTGCCAGCAGTCCTCGGACAGCAACTAACTATGGCTACACCTTC.